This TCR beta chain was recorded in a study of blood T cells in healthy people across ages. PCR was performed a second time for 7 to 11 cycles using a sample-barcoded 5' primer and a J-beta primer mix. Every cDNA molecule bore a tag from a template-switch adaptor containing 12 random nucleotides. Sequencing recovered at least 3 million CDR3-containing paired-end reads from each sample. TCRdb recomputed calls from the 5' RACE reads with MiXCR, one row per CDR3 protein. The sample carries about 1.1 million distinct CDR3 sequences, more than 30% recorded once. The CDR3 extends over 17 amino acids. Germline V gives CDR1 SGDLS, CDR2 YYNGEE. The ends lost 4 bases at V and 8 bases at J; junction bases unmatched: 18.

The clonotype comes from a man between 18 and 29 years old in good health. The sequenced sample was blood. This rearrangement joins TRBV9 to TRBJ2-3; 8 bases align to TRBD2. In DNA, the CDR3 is TGTGCCAGCAGCCCCAACCCAAGCGGGGGCACGGCAGGTACGCAGTATTTT. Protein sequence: CASSPNPSGGTAGTQYF.